Listed below are T cell receptor beta chains from one sample, sequenced in a study of blood T cell repertoires in COVID-19. Some clones are missing from TCRdb's copy, which holds only in-frame ones; the method was immunoSEQ multiplex PCR. The repertoire holds roughly 300,000 clones, with roughly 87% as singletons. Sequencing was performed on PBMCs or T cells enriched from blood (not recorded which). The receptors were sampled from a woman aged 30 to 39 who had recovered from COVID-19. The CDR3 runs from the conserved cysteine through the conserved F or W. Each record gives: D gene, V gene, clone size, J gene, CDR3 DNA, CDR3 protein. A D gene is named only where the DNA matches it firmly. Clone size is given for some rows only: seen once, a few or many times, or a class if the clone is expanded.

-	TRBV10-1	-	TRBJ2-5	TGCGCCAGGATATGGCGGGTCGTAGAGACCCAGTACTTC	CARIWRVVETQYF
-	TRBV27	-	TRBJ2-7	TGTGCCAGTTACCCCCCTTCAGGGGGGCTCGACGAGCAGTACTTC	CASYPPSGGLDEQYF
TRBD1	TRBV9	-	TRBJ1-4	TGTGCCAGCAGCCCGACAGGGGGCTGGAAACTGTTTTTT	CASSPTGGWKLFF
TRBD2	TRBV2	-	TRBJ2-1	TGTGCCAGCACCAAGGTAGCGGGGGGGTGGAATGAGCAGTTCTTC	CASTKVAGGWNEQFF
-	TRBV12-3/TRBV12-4	-	TRBJ2-7	TGTGCCAGCAGTTTAGACAGGACGGAGCAGTACTTC	CASSLDRTEQYF
-	TRBV19	-	TRBJ2-5	TGTGCCACGGGGGTCCAAGAGACCCAGTACTTC	CATGVQETQYF
-	TRBV18	-	TRBJ2-1	TGTGCCAGCTCACCACCGGTTTCGGGGGTGGGTGAGCAGTTCTTC	CASSPPVSGVGEQFF
TRBD1	TRBV29-1	few	TRBJ2-7	TGCAGCGTTGACGGGACAGGGGGCTACGAGCAGTACTTC	CSVDGTGGYEQYF
-	TRBV5-1	-	TRBJ2-6	TGCGCCAGCAGCTTGGTAGCGTTTGGGGCCAACGTCCTGACTTTC	CASSLVAFGANVLTF
-	TRBV12-3/TRBV12-4	few	TRBJ1-4	TGTGCCAGCAGTCCTGGGACTTTTGAAAAACTGTTTTTT	CASSPGTFEKLFF
-	TRBV4-2	-	TRBJ2-3	TGTGCCAGCAGCCAAGAACTATTGACAGATACGCAGTATTTT	CASSQELLTDTQYF
-	TRBV2	-	TRBJ1-6	TGTGCCAGCAGTTGGGGGCACCGGGACGCGGATAATTCACCCCTCCACTTT	CASSWGHRDADNSPLHF
-	TRBV28	-	TRBJ1-2	TGTGCCAGCGCGGGGAAAATCTATGGCTACACCTTC	CASAGKIYGYTF
TRBD2	TRBV4-2	-	TRBJ2-1	TGTGCCAGCAGCCATACTTTAGCGGGGGCCTACAATGAGCAGTTCTTC	CASSHTLAGAYNEQFF
TRBD2	TRBV28	-	TRBJ2-7	TGTGCCAGCAGTTCCCTAGCGGGGGGCCCCTACGAGCAGTACTTC	CASSSLAGGPYEQYF
TRBD1	TRBV5-1	-	TRBJ2-7	TGCGCCAGCAGCACCGGACAGGGGTGGGACGAGCAGTACTTC	CASSTGQGWDEQYF
TRBD1	TRBV2	-	TRBJ1-5	TGTGCCAGCAGTGCTGACAGGGGGAGATATAGCAATCAGCCCCAGCATTTT	CASSADRGRYSNQPQHF
-	TRBV5-1	-	TRBJ2-3	TGCGCCAGCAGCTCGACAGATTTTCCTAGCACAGATACGCAGTATTTT	CASSSTDFPSTDTQYF
-	TRBV2	few	TRBJ2-7	TGTGCCAGCAGACCCCGGGACAACTACGAGCAGTACTTC	CASRPRDNYEQYF
-	TRBV19	-	TRBJ1-3	TGTGCCAGTAGTAACAGAGACACCATATATTTT	CASSNRDTIYF
-	TRBV3-1/TRBV3-2	-	TRBJ2-1	TGTGCCAGCAGCCAAGAATTGGCAGTCTACAATGAGCAGTTCTTC	CASSQELAVYNEQFF
-	TRBV2	-	TRBJ2-2	TGTGCCAGCAGTGTTGGAGGGGAAGAGCTGTTTTTT	CASSVGGEELFF